The next 28 T cell receptor beta chains were all read from a single sample in a study of cytomegalovirus exposure and HLA in healthy donors. The PCR had 60 Vbeta and 13 Jbeta primers. Repertoires were generated with immunoSEQ multiplex PCR, while TCRdb's copy carries only in-frame clones and drops some. This listing includes roughly 42,000 clones. The sequencing sample was made of PBMCs. These receptors all come from a man aged 25-45 years in good health and CMV-seronegative.

The chain has TRBV29-1 and TRBJ2-5, with D possibly matching TRBD1 (6 bases). Deletions cut 7 bases from V and 2 bases from J, with 17 bases between. The CDR3 is 14 residues long. Germline V gives CDR1 SQVTM, CDR2 ANQGSEA. The CDR3 region is CSARDTGRQETQYF. Written as DNA, the CDR3 is TGCAGCGCCCGGGACACGGGGCGGCAAGAGACCCAGTACTTC. Combining the CDR3 with reference TRBV29-1 and TRBJ2-5 gives the whole variable domain SAVISQKPSRDICQRGTSLTIQCQVDSQVTMMFWYRQQPGQSLTLIATANQGSEATYESGFVIDKFPISRPNLTFSTLTVSNMSPEDSSIYLCSARDTGRQETQYFGPGTRLLVL.

This chain uses TRBV6-1 with TRBJ2-7; the D gene is possibly TRBD1 (5 bases). V lost 7 bases and J 3 bases, leaving 19 bases between the germline ends. This CDR3 comprises 15 residues. CDR1 and CDR2 from the germline V gene are MNHNS and SASEGT. The CDR3 sequence is CASTLGHIRLYEQYF. CDR3 nucleotides: TGTGCCAGCACCCTAGGACACATCAGGCTCTACGAGCAGTACTTC.

The chain uses TRBV6-1 and TRBJ2-5; 10 bases map to TRBD2. V shed 0 bases, J shed 1 base, and the junction held 2 bases outside the gene matches. Germline CDR1 is MNHNS and CDR2 is SASEGT. The CDR3 is 16 residues long. This chain's CDR3 is CASSEASGRFQETQYF. CDR3 DNA sequence: TGTGCCAGCAGTGAAGCTAGCGGGAGGTTCCAAGAGACCCAGTACTTC.

V is TRBV30 and J is TRBJ1-6, with 7 bases fitting TRBD1. CDR3 length: 13 residues. Germline assignment: CDR1 GTSNPN and CDR2 SVGIG (reference sequence). V shed 5 bases, J shed 7 bases, and the junction held 5 bases outside the gene matches. The CDR3 nucleotides read TGTGCCTGGCACCCGACAGGGAATTCACCCCTCCACTTT. Protein product: CAWHPTGNSPLHF.

This chain connects TRBV4-3 to TRBJ1-1; D gene uncertain. CDR1 and CDR2 from the germline V gene are LGHNA and YSLEER. Deletions cut 0 bases from V and 1 base from J, with 3 bases between. This CDR3 comprises 13 residues. CDR3 coding DNA: TGCGCCAGCAGCCAAGACAGGAACACTGAAGCTTTCTTT. It yields the protein CASSQDRNTEAFF.

The chain links TRBV4-3 to TRBJ1-6; TRBD1 agrees at 9 bases. J gave up 9 bases and V 0 bases, and 3 bases lay outside the gene matches. The germline CDR1 and CDR2 sequences are LGHNA and YSLEER. This CDR3 has 15 residues. CDR3 nucleotides: TGCGCCAGCAGCCAAGAGGGGACAGGGCCTTCACCCCTCCACTTT. Protein: CASSQEGTGPSPLHF.

This rearrangement joins TRBV30 to TRBJ1-6; D is undetermined. The CDR3 length is 12 residues. With 0 bases removed from V and 15 bases from J, the gap between germline ends came to 12 bases. Germline assignment: CDR1 GTSNPN and CDR2 SVGIG (reference sequence). The DNA of the CDR3 is TGTGCCTGGAGTGTATCGATGAGGATCCTCCACTTT. This translates into CAWSVSMRILHF. Filled out from reference TRBV30 and TRBJ1-6, the complete variable domain reads SQTIHQWPATLVQPVGSPLSLECTVEGTSNPNLYWYRQAAGRGLQLLFYSVGIGQISSEVPQNLSASRPQDRQFILSSKKLLLSDSGFYLCAWSVSMRILHFGNGTRLTVT.

The chain employs TRBV4-1 and TRBJ2-7; 11 bases are shared with TRBD1. V was clipped by 0 bases and J by 4 bases; unmatched bases: 5. The CDR3 covers 16 residues. Germline values: CDR1 MGHRA, CDR2 YSYEKL. The CDR3 loop reads CASSQDPGQGVYEQYF. For the CDR3, the DNA is TGCGCCAGCAGCCAAGACCCGGGACAGGGGGTATACGAGCAGTACTTC.

Details on this clone: Relative to the germline gene, one junction end is altered; a read error may explain this. This chain links TRBV20-1 with TRBJ2-7, with D uncertain. This CDR3 contains 11 residues. Germline V gene lookup returns CDR1 DFQATT and CDR2 SNEGSKA (reference sequence). This chain's CDR3 is CSARDLPLTFF. The DNA for the CDR3 is TGCAGTGCTAGAGATCTCCCTCTAACCTTCTTC.

The chain combines TRBV6-6 with TRBJ2-3; 10 bases are shared with TRBD2. CDR3 length: 16 amino acids. The germline V gene encodes CDR1 MNHNY and CDR2 SVGAGI (reference sequence). The ends lost 0 bases at V and 4 bases at J; junction bases unmatched: 4. The CDR3 reads CASSYSGLAPSDTQYF. DNA of the CDR3: TGTGCCAGCAGTTACTCGGGACTAGCGCCCTCAGATACGCAGTATTTT.

The V call is TRBV7-2, the J call TRBJ1-2, with D unresolved. The CDR3 totals 14 residues. Germline CDR1 and CDR2: SGHTA and FQGNSA. V lost 5 bases and J 2 bases, leaving 12 bases between the germline ends. The chain's CDR3 is CASSPGDLNYGYTF. The CDR3, as DNA: TGTGCCAGCAGCCCGGGAGACCTAAACTATGGCTACACCTTC.

The chain has TRBV30 and TRBJ1-2; 9 bases are shared with TRBD1. Germline CDR1 GTSNPN, CDR2 SVGIG (reference sequence). V shed 2 bases, J shed 5 bases, and the junction held 12 bases outside the gene matches. CDR3 length: 16 residues. The CDR3 nucleotides read TGTGCCTGGAGTATAGGGACAGGGATAATGAGATATGGCTACACCTTC. This encodes CAWSIGTGIMRYGYTF.

The chain has TRBV30 and TRBJ2-7; 7 positions agree with TRBD2. V shed 3 bases, J shed 1 base, and the junction held 3 bases outside the gene matches. The CDR3 is 13 residues long. Germline loops: CDR1 GTSNPN, CDR2 SVGIG (reference sequence). CDR3 sequence: CAWSGRESYEQYF. CDR3 in DNA: TGTGCCTGGAGCGGGCGGGAGTCCTACGAGCAGTACTTC.

This sequence joins TRBV4-3 and TRBJ2-3, with 12 bases that match TRBD1. This CDR3 region has 16 residues. After removal of 4 bases from V and 5 bases from J, the junction contained 7 bases not matched to a gene. The germline V gene has CDR1 LGHNA and CDR2 YSLEER. The CDR3 sequence is CASSLRDRGRGDTQYF. The CDR3 DNA sequence: TGCGCCAGCAGCCTGAGGGACAGGGGGCGAGGAGATACGCAGTATTTT.

A remark on this clone: Germline and junction disagree at one end, which may indicate a read error. This rearrangement joins TRBV6-5 to TRBJ1-5; no firm D call. The CDR3 totals 13 residues. Germline assignment: CDR1 MNHEY and CDR2 SVGAGI. CDR3 bases: TGTGCCAGCAGTTACGATAGCAATCGGCCCCAGCATTTT. It yields the protein CASSYDSNRPQHF.

The chain has TRBV6-5 and TRBJ2-7, with 7 bases that match TRBD1. There are 15 residues in the CDR3. CDR1 and CDR2 (germline): MNHEY, SVGAGI. J gave up 0 bases and V 2 bases, and 4 bases lay outside the gene matches. The CDR3 nucleotides read TGTGCCAGCAGTTACCGGGACAGATTCTCCTACGAGCAGTACTTC. This sequence encodes CASSYRDRFSYEQYF.

The chain has TRBV4-2 and TRBJ2-7; TRBD1 matches 7 bases. With 1 base clipped from V and 7 bases from J, the junction kept 10 bases outside the gene matches. The CDR3 loop spans 15 amino acids. Germline lookup yields CDR1 LGHNA and CDR2 YNFKEQ. The CDR3 reads CASSQVWDSAAEQYF. The CDR3 region has the DNA TGTGCCAGCAGCCAAGTATGGGACAGTGCGGCTGAGCAGTACTTC.

The rearrangement joins TRBV29-1 to TRBJ2-5; tentative D call: TRBD1 (7 bases). The germline V gene encodes CDR1 SQVTM and CDR2 ANQGSEA. This CDR3 is built from 15 residues. V was trimmed by 3 bases and J by 1 base, leaving 15 bases between them. The CDR3 protein is CSVDSSRGAQETQYF. As DNA, the CDR3 is TGCAGCGTTGACTCAAGCAGGGGGGCCCAAGAGACCCAGTACTTC. The full variable domain, in which reference TRBV29-1 and TRBJ2-5 provide the parts outside the CDR3, is SAVISQKPSRDICQRGTSLTIQCQVDSQVTMMFWYRQQPGQSLTLIATANQGSEATYESGFVIDKFPISRPNLTFSTLTVSNMSPEDSSIYLCSVDSSRGAQETQYFGPGTRLLVL.

The CDR3 is CASSQDGADYGYTF. The CDR3 bases are TGTGCCAGCAGCCAAGATGGGGCAGATTATGGCTACACCTTC. The chain recombines TRBV4-2 with TRBJ1-2, with D perhaps TRBD1 (5 bases). From germline, CDR1 is LGHNA and CDR2 YNFKEQ. V was cut by 0 bases and J by 5 bases, with 10 bases left in between. The CDR3 covers 14 residues.

The CDR3 DNA sequence: TGTGCCAGCAGTTTATGGGCAGATGGGGCTAGCAATCAGCCCCAGCATTTT. This codes for CASSLWADGASNQPQHF. The rearrangement links TRBV27 to TRBJ1-5, with D possibly being TRBD1 (5 bases). Germline assignment: CDR1 MNHEY and CDR2 SMNVEV (reference sequence). V was pared by 1 base and J by 0 bases, with 13 bases between. The CDR3 covers 17 residues.

J is TRBJ2-1 and V is TRBV27; D is possibly TRBD2 (6 bases). Germline loops: CDR1 MNHEY, CDR2 SMNVEV (reference sequence). V was trimmed by 6 bases and J by 9 bases, leaving 21 bases between them. The CDR3 covers 15 residues. In DNA, the CDR3 is TGTGCCAGCAGCCCCCTTTCGGCCCGGGGGAGTGAGCAGTTCTTC. Its translation: CASSPLSARGSEQFF.

The chain carries TRBV10-3 and TRBJ2-3; 9 bases line up with TRBD2. Germline CDR1 and CDR2: ENHRY and SYGVKD. V was pared by 2 bases and J by 1 base, with 10 bases of the junction left unmatched. The CDR3 runs 18 residues. The CDR3 DNA reads TGTGCCATCAGTGAGCGAGTAGGGGGACTAGCCGGCACAGATACGCAGTATTTT. The encoded protein is CAISERVGGLAGTDTQYF.

The chain couples TRBV25-1 to TRBJ1-2, with 7 bases that match TRBD1. Per the germline V gene, CDR1 is MGHDK and CDR2 is SYGVNS. The J segment lost 2 bases and the V segment lost 3 bases, leaving 3 bases of the junction unmatched. The CDR3 covers 14 residues. CDR3 sequence: CASSEEGQNYGYTF. DNA of the CDR3: TGTGCCAGCAGTGAGGAGGGACAGAACTATGGCTACACCTTC.

The chain is built from TRBV4-3 and TRBJ2-1; 11 positions match TRBD2. The CDR3 runs 18 residues. The germline gives CDR1 LGHNA, CDR2 YSLEER. V dropped 1 base and J dropped 1; count of bases not matched to a gene: 6. Written as DNA, the CDR3 is TGCGCCAGCAGCCAAGCCTCAGGACTAGCGGGTTCCTACAATGAGCAGTTCTTC. Translated: CASSQASGLAGSYNEQFF.

The chain employs TRBV5-6 and TRBJ2-7; D call uncertain. Trimming pared 0 bases from V and 3 bases from J, leaving 10 bases between. CDR1 is SGHDT, CDR2 YYEEEE, per germline. The CDR3 has 14 amino acids. This CDR3 reads CASSLGRRDYEQYF. The DNA of the CDR3 is TGTGCCAGCAGCTTGGGCAGGCGCGACTACGAGCAGTACTTC.

The genes are TRBV9 and TRBJ2-1; unclear D gene. Looked up from germline, CDR1 is SGDLS and CDR2 is YYNGEE. Trimming took off 0 bases at V and 1 base at J, with 11 bases between the two ends. CDR3 length: 16 residues. CDR3 amino acids: CASSVGGVESYNEQFF. CDR3 nucleotide sequence: TGTGCCAGCAGCGTAGGAGGAGTCGAGTCCTACAATGAGCAGTTCTTC.

The CDR3 DNA is TGTGCCACCGCTAGGGACACCTACGAGCAGTACTTC. Amino acids: CATARDTYEQYF. This rearrangement joins TRBV10-3 to TRBJ2-7; a weak D match, TRBD1 (6 bases). CDR1 and CDR2 from the germline V gene are ENHRY and SYGVKD. Trimming pared 10 bases from V and 2 bases from J, leaving 12 bases between. This CDR3 comprises 12 residues.

The V and J genes are TRBV30 and TRBJ1-2; 8 positions match TRBD1. The CDR3 runs 13 residues. Germline assignment: CDR1 GTSNPN and CDR2 SVGIG (reference sequence). The junction had 3 bases not matched to a gene; V was cut back by 2 bases and J by 4 bases. The CDR3 DNA reads TGTGCCTGGAGTCCCACAGGGGGCTATGGCTACACCTTC. Its protein is CAWSPTGGYGYTF.